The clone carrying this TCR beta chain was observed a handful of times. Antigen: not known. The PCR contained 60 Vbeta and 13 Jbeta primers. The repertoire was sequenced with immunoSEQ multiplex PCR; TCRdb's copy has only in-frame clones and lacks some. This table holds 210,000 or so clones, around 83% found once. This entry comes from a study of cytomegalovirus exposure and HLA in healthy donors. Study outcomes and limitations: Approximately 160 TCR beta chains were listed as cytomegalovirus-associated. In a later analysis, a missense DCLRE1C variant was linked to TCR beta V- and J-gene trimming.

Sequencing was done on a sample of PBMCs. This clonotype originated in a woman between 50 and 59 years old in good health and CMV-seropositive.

The CDR3 loop reads CASRSDRAREKLFF. The CDR3 nucleotides are TGTGCCTCTAGATCGGACAGGGCTCGTGAAAAACTGTTTTTT. The chain is built from TRBV6-1 and TRBJ1-4; 8 bases fit TRBD1. This CDR3 comprises 14 residues. The J segment lost 7 bases and the V segment lost 11 bases, leaving 12 bases of the junction unmatched. Germline loops: CDR1 MNHNS, CDR2 SASEGT.